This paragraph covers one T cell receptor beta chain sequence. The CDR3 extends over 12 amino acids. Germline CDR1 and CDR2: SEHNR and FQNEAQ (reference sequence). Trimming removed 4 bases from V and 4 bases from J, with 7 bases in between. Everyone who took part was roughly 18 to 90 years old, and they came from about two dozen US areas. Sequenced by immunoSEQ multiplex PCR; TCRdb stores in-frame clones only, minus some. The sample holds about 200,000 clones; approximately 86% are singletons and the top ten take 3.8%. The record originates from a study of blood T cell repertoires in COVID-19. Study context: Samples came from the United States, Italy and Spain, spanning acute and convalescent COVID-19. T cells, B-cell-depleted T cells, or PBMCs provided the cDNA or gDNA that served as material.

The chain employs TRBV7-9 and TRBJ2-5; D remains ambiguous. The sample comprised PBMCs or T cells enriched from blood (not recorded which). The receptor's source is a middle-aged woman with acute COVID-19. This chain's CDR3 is CASSSTLETQYF. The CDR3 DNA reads TGTGCCAGCAGCTCGACTTTAGAGACCCAGTACTTC. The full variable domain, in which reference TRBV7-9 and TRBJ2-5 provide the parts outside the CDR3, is DTGVSQNPRHKITKRGQNVTFRCDPISEHNRLYWYRQTLGQGPEFLTYFQNEAQLEKSRLLSDRFSAERPKGSFSTLEIQRTEQGDSAMYLCASSSTLETQYFGPGTRLLVL.